Shown below are 28 T cell receptor beta chains from a single sample sequenced in a study of blood T cell repertoires in COVID-19. The repertoire was sequenced with immunoSEQ multiplex PCR; TCRdb's copy has only in-frame clones and lacks some. The sample contains 130,000 to 150,000 clones, 75% to 90% of which appear only once. Material for sequencing was peripheral blood. The receptors were gathered from a woman in her forties or fifties with acute or convalescent COVID-19.

This chain links TRBV12-3 or TRBV12-4 with TRBJ2-1, with D unresolved. The V end was cut by 5 bases, the J end by 7 bases, with 3 bases between. This CDR3 region has 10 residues. CDR3 sequence: CASSRNEQFF. Here the CDR3 DNA reads TGTGCCAGCAGTCGGAATGAGCAGTTCTTC.

The rearrangement uses TRBV19 and TRBJ2-2; D unresolved. V lost 2 bases to trimming and J lost 5 bases, with 9 bases between them. The CDR3 loop spans 14 amino acids. In germline, CDR1 is LNHDA, CDR2 SQIVND (reference sequence). Here the CDR3 reads CASSIPALTGELFF. The CDR3 nucleotides are TGTGCCAGTAGTATACCTGCACTAACCGGGGAGCTGTTTTTT. Full variable domain (rest looked up from reference TRBV19 and TRBJ2-2): DGGITQSPKYLFRKEGQNVTLSCEQNLNHDAMYWYRQDPGQGLRLIYYSQIVNDFQKGDIAEGYSVSREKKESFPLTVTSAQKNPTAFYLCASSIPALTGELFFGEGSRLTVL.

V gene TRBV5-1 combines with J gene TRBJ2-5; 9 bases align to TRBD1. V shed 2 bases, J shed 5 bases, and the junction held 10 bases outside the gene matches. The germline gives CDR1 SGHRS, CDR2 YFSETQ. This CDR3 comprises 16 residues. CDR3 loop: CASSFPQGAREETQYF. CDR3 in DNA: TGCGCCAGCAGCTTCCCACAGGGGGCGCGGGAGGAGACCCAGTACTTC.

The CDR3 DNA is TGTGCCAGTAGGGCCGACAGGGACGGAAACACCATATATTTT. Translated: CASRADRDGNTIYF. The chain is built from TRBV19 and TRBJ1-3, with 7 bases lining up with TRBD1. With 6 bases clipped from V and 4 bases from J, the junction kept 6 bases outside the gene matches. The CDR3 loop spans 14 amino acids. Germline V gene lookup returns CDR1 LNHDA and CDR2 SQIVND (reference sequence).

This clone was recorded only once. The rearrangement uses TRBV14 and TRBJ1-5, with D perhaps TRBD1 (5 bases). Germline CDR1 reads SGHDN; CDR2 reads FVKESK. This CDR3 spans 14 amino acids. The V end was cut by 5 bases, the J end by 3 bases, with 11 bases between. The DNA for the CDR3 is TGTGCCAGCAGCTACGCAGGGAACAATCAGCCCCAGCATTTT. Protein: CASSYAGNNQPQHF.

The CDR3 loop reads CASSRDREETQYF. The DNA of the CDR3 is TGTGCCAGCAGCCGAGACAGGGAAGAGACCCAGTACTTC. The genes are TRBV5-4 and TRBJ2-5; 7 nucleotides align to TRBD1. Germline trimming cut 4 bases from V and 3 bases from J; bases unmatched to any gene: 3. The CDR3 is made up of 13 amino acids. CDR1 and CDR2 (germline): SGHNT, YYREEE (reference sequence). Supplemented by reference TRBV5-4 and TRBJ2-5, the full variable domain reads ETGVTQSPTHLIKTRGQQVTLRCSSQSGHNTVSWYQQALGQGPQFIFQYYREEENGRGNFPPRFSGLQFPNYSSELNVNALELDDSALYLCASSRDREETQYFGPGTRLLVL.

This clone was counted only a few times. The chain recombines TRBV5-1 with TRBJ2-2; possibly TRBD2 for D (6 bases). The germline V gene encodes CDR1 SGHRS and CDR2 YFSETQ. CDR3 length: 14 amino acids. Trimming stripped 9 bases from V and 2 bases from J, with 14 bases between. This CDR3 reads CATKVAANTGELFF. CDR3 in DNA: TGCGCCACCAAAGTAGCGGCTAACACCGGGGAGCTGTTTTTT.

This clone came up once. The genes are TRBV6-2 or TRBV6-3 and TRBJ1-2; D perhaps matches TRBD1 (5 bases). This CDR3 has 14 amino acids. V was cut by 0 bases and J by 2 bases, with 7 bases left in between. The germline gives CDR1 MNHEY, CDR2 SVGEGT. The CDR3 DNA reads as TGTGCCAGCAGTTACTCGACAGTAAACTATGGCTACACCTTC. Encoded protein: CASSYSTVNYGYTF.

The chain is built from TRBV4-2 and TRBJ2-6; no reliable D call. This CDR3 contains 15 residues. Deletions cut 4 bases from V and 0 bases from J, with 7 bases between. Germline values: CDR1 LGHNA, CDR2 YNFKEQ. The CDR3: CASSPPYSGANVLTF. The CDR3 bases are TGTGCCAGCAGCCCTCCCTACTCTGGGGCCAACGTCCTGACTTTC.

The rearrangement uses TRBV27 and TRBJ2-5; TRBD2 matches at 13 bases. The CDR3 covers 16 residues. Trimming cost V 6 bases and J 5 bases; bases outside gene matches: 9. Germline lookup yields CDR1 MNHEY and CDR2 SMNVEV (reference sequence). The CDR3 DNA follows: TGTGCCAGCAGACAAGGACTAGCGGGGGATTGGGAGACCCAGTACTTC. This sequence encodes CASRQGLAGDWETQYF.

The rearrangement joins TRBV30 to TRBJ1-1; D remains ambiguous. Germline V gives CDR1 GTSNPN, CDR2 SVGIG (reference sequence). The CDR3 consists of 10 residues. Trimming stripped 0 bases from V and 11 bases from J, with 7 bases between. CDR3 protein: CAWSVRYAFF. CDR3 DNA sequence: TGTGCCTGGAGTGTACGGTATGCTTTCTTT.

The rearrangement joins TRBV7-3 to TRBJ2-7; perhaps TRBD1 as D (6 bases). Trimming left V 5 bases short and J 5 bases short, with 13 bases between. CDR3 length equals 13 residues. Germline CDR1 is SGHTA and CDR2 is FQGTGA. The CDR3 is CASSQQGGNEQYF. Here the CDR3 DNA reads TGTGCCAGCAGCCAACAGGGTGGGAACGAGCAGTACTTC.

This rearrangement joins TRBV4-1 to TRBJ1-4; D uncertain. V lost 2 bases and J lost 8, with 9 bases in between. Per the germline V gene, CDR1 is MGHRA and CDR2 is YSYEKL. The CDR3 spans 13 residues. CDR3 sequence reads: CASSQNYREKLFF. DNA of the CDR3: TGCGCCAGCAGCCAAAACTACCGGGAAAAACTGTTTTTT.

V is TRBV5-1 and J is TRBJ2-3; 7 bases align to TRBD2. V gave up 2 bases and J gave up 10 bases; unmatched junction bases: 22. The CDR3 is 18 amino acids. CDR1 and CDR2 (germline): SGHRS, YFSETQ. The CDR3 DNA is TGCGCCAGCAGCTTTAGGGCTAGCGGCCCCCTCACCCGTGACGCGCAGTATTTT. As protein: CASSFRASGPLTRDAQYF.

This chain joins TRBV18 and TRBJ1-4, with 7 bases identical to TRBD1. CDR1 is KGHSH, CDR2 LQKENI, per germline. Trimming removed 0 bases from V and 2 bases from J; junction bases left unmatched: 3. CDR3 size: 16 residues. CDR3 nucleotides: TGTGCCAGCTCACCACCGACAGGGACCACTAATGAAAAACTGTTTTTT. Translated: CASSPPTGTTNEKLFF.

V is TRBV5-4 and J is TRBJ2-5, with D perhaps matching TRBD1 (6 bases). The CDR3 totals 13 residues. V was clipped by 3 bases and J by 4 bases, with 10 bases between them. Per germline, CDR1 SGHNT and CDR2 YYREEE (reference sequence). CDR3 protein: CASSSQGRETQYF. The CDR3 DNA reads TGTGCCAGCAGCTCCCAGGGGCGAGAGACCCAGTACTTC.

In the case of this clone: Additional DNA sequences in this sample encode the identical CDR3. In nucleotides, the CDR3 is TGTGCCAGCAGTCTAGACAGGGGCAGGGGCTACACCTTC. Its translation: CASSLDRGRGYTF. The rearrangement links TRBV28 to TRBJ1-2; 8 positions match TRBD1. The V gene end was trimmed by 5 bases and the J gene end by 8 bases; junction bases not matched to a gene: 7. CDR3 length: 13 residues. CDR1 is MDHEN, CDR2 SYDVKM, per germline.

The genes are TRBV6-2 or TRBV6-3 and TRBJ1-5; D gene unclear. The CDR3 has 14 amino acids. The germline V gene encodes CDR1 MNHEY and CDR2 SVGEGT. Trimming left V 5 bases short and J 7 bases short, with 15 bases between. DNA for the CDR3: TGTGCCAGCAGTACTAACACGGTTCTCCAGCCCCAGCATTTT. Its protein is CASSTNTVLQPQHF.

CDR3 protein: CASVTAGMVYGYTF. The CDR3 DNA reads as TGTGCCAGCGTAACAGCAGGGATGGTCTATGGCTACACCTTC. The genes are TRBV28 and TRBJ1-2, with D perhaps TRBD1 (5 bases). The length of the CDR3 is 14 residues. Germline loops: CDR1 MDHEN, CDR2 SYDVKM. V lost 8 bases and J 4 bases, leaving 17 bases between the germline ends.

The chain is built from TRBV7-3 and TRBJ2-7, with a possible D match to TRBD2 (5 bases). V was trimmed by 2 bases and J by 0 bases, leaving 14 bases between them. Germline lookup yields CDR1 SGHTA and CDR2 FQGTGA. The CDR3 extends over 16 amino acids. CDR3 bases: TGTGCCAGCAGCTTACGGGGAGATCCGGGCTCCTACGAGCAGTACTTC. Its protein product is CASSLRGDPGSYEQYF.

V usage is TRBV6-1 and J usage is TRBJ2-5, with D hard to call. V was shortened by 3 bases and J by 5 bases, with 13 bases between the two germline ends. Germline V gene data show CDR1 as MNHNS and CDR2 as SASEGT. CDR3 length: 14 residues. The CDR3 is CASSEMTAFETQYF. In nucleotides, the CDR3 is TGTGCCAGCAGTGAGATGACTGCTTTCGAGACCCAGTACTTC.

The sample holds one count of this clone. The chain links TRBV5-1 to TRBJ2-7; perhaps TRBD2 as D (5 bases). Germline CDR1 is SGHRS and CDR2 is YFSETQ. This CDR3 contains 16 residues. Between the trimmed V and J ends, which lost 0 bases and 3 bases, there was a span of 16 bases. In DNA, the CDR3 is TGCGCCAGCAGCTTGGTAGCCGGGAATGGTTTCTACGAGCAGTACTTC. It codes for CASSLVAGNGFYEQYF.

The genes are TRBV6-5 and TRBJ2-5; 10 bases are shared with TRBD2. Germline assignment: CDR1 MNHEY and CDR2 SVGAGI. Trimming removed 7 bases from V and 5 bases from J; junction bases left unmatched: 4. The CDR3 runs 13 residues. In DNA, the CDR3 is TGTGCCAGCAAAGCGGGGGGGTGGGAGACCCAGTACTTC. As protein: CASKAGGWETQYF.

The V call is TRBV13, the J call TRBJ2-1, with TRBD2 identical over 9 bases. CDR3 size: 17 residues. CDR1 PRHDT and CDR2 FYEKMQ come from the germline V gene (reference sequence). V was clipped by 4 bases and J by 7 bases; unmatched bases: 14. The CDR3 loop is CASSSSGLAGRRNEQFF. The CDR3, as DNA: TGTGCCAGCAGCTCATCGGGGCTAGCGGGGAGACGGAATGAGCAGTTCTTC.

This rearrangement joins TRBV9 to TRBJ2-1, with D possibly matching TRBD1 (6 bases). V lost 0 bases and J lost 1, with 8 bases in between. Germline V lookup: CDR1 SGDLS, CDR2 YYNGEE. This CDR3 has 15 residues. The CDR3 reads CASSVAGDSYNEQFF. The CDR3 coding sequence is TGTGCCAGCAGCGTAGCAGGGGATTCCTACAATGAGCAGTTCTTC.

The chain links TRBV5-1 to TRBJ1-2, with D possibly matching TRBD1 (5 bases). Germline CDR1 SGHRS, CDR2 YFSETQ. V lost 8 bases and J 7 bases, leaving 21 bases between the germline ends. The CDR3 extends over 14 amino acids. CDR3 in DNA: TGCGCCAGTGAGGAGGGGACTTCTATCGGTGGCTACACCTTC. It translates to CASEEGTSIGGYTF.

The chain employs TRBV10-2 and TRBJ1-5, with unresolved D. Looked up from germline, CDR1 is WSHSY and CDR2 is SAAADI. The CDR3 totals 13 residues. Trimming removed 3 bases at V and 7 bases at J, with 10 bases between. The CDR3, as DNA: TGCGCCAGCAGTGATGGACTGGGGCAGCCCCAGCATTTT. It yields the protein CASSDGLGQPQHF.

J is TRBJ2-3 and V is TRBV5-1; TRBD2 agrees at 8 bases. CDR3 size: 15 residues. V trimming: 6 bases; J trimming: 8 bases; junction bases outside the gene matches: 14. The germline V gene encodes CDR1 SGHRS and CDR2 YFSETQ. CDR3 loop: CASTLSSGGSGTQYF. CDR3 bases: TGCGCCAGCACTCTCTCCAGCGGGGGTTCCGGTACGCAGTATTTT.